This entry lists 30 T cell receptor beta chains sequenced from one sample in a study of spatial heterogeneity in lung cancer. Specified time point: sample taken at primary tumor resection. Whole RNA obtained from tumor, nontumor lung or frozen PBMC underwent sequencing without sorting. TCRdb fed the 5' RACE reads into MiXCR, producing one record per CDR3 protein. The sample carries 12,000 to 15,000 distinct CDR3 sequences, around 8% recorded once. The material was PBMCs, obtained at surgery. These receptor sequences come from a female donor with early-stage non-small cell lung cancer.

This clonotype was detected ten times or more. The chain joins TRBV7-2 to TRBJ2-3, with 13 positions matching TRBD2. V lost 6 bases to trimming and J lost 2 bases; unmatched junction nucleotides: 2. CDR1 is SGHTA, CDR2 FQGNSA, per germline. CDR3 length equals 15 residues. CDR3 sequence: CASRGLAGITDTQYF. The CDR3 DNA is TGTGCCAGCAGGGGACTAGCGGGGATCACAGATACGCAGTATTTT.

This rearrangement joins TRBV5-1 to TRBJ1-1; 8 nucleotides align to TRBD1. The CDR3 is 16 residues long. Germline V gives CDR1 SGHRS, CDR2 YFSETQ. With 0 bases clipped from V and 4 bases from J, the junction kept 8 bases outside the gene matches. This CDR3 is CASSLGTGSSGTEAFF. The CDR3 DNA is TGCGCCAGCAGCTTGGGGACAGGGTCTAGTGGCACTGAAGCTTTCTTT. Full variable domain (rest looked up from reference TRBV5-1 and TRBJ1-1): KAGVTQTPRYLIKTRGQQVTLSCSPISGHRSVSWYQQTPGQGLQFLFEYFSETQRNKGNFPGRFSGRQFSNSRSEMNVSTLELGDSALYLCASSLGTGSSGTEAFFGQGTRLTVV.

This clonotype has more than one count but fewer than ten. The genes are TRBV6-5 and TRBJ2-5, with D possibly TRBD1 on 5 matching bases. V lost 0 bases, J lost 5 bases, and 16 bases lay in between. The CDR3 has 16 amino acids. Germline loops: CDR1 MNHEY, CDR2 SVGAGI. This CDR3 is CASSYSEGQGLETQYF. In nucleotides, the CDR3 is TGTGCCAGCAGTTACTCAGAAGGCCAGGGTTTGGAGACCCAGTACTTC.

This clonotype was detected many times. Here the CDR3 DNA reads TGTGCCAGCAGTTTAGGACTAGCGGGATCCTACGAGCAGTACTTC. Amino acids: CASSLGLAGSYEQYF. This chain connects TRBV28 to TRBJ2-7; 12 nucleotides match TRBD2. The V gene end was trimmed by 2 bases and the J gene end by 1 base; junction bases not matched to a gene: 0. Per the germline V gene, CDR1 is MDHEN and CDR2 is SYDVKM. This CDR3 is 15 amino acids long.

This clonotype occurred many times. The chain is built from TRBV19 and TRBJ2-6; 10 bases line up with TRBD1. Germline V gene sequence: CDR1 LNHDA, CDR2 SQIVND (reference sequence). This CDR3 spans 17 amino acids. V shed 4 bases and J 0 bases; nucleotides not matched to a gene: 3. The CDR3 reads CASSKTGGGSGANVLTF. CDR3 nucleotide sequence: TGTGCCAGTAGTAAGACAGGGGGCGGCTCTGGGGCCAACGTCCTGACTTTC. The full variable domain, with the rest looked up from reference TRBV19 and TRBJ2-6, is DGGITQSPKYLFRKEGQNVTLSCEQNLNHDAMYWYRQDPGQGLRLIYYSQIVNDFQKGDIAEGYSVSREKKESFPLTVTSAQKNPTAFYLCASSKTGGGSGANVLTFGAGSRLTVL.

This chain uses TRBV4-3 with TRBJ2-7, with 8 bases identical to TRBD2. Germline CDR1 and CDR2: LGHNA and YSLEER. This CDR3 has 17 residues. Trimming removed 0 bases from V and 0 bases from J; junction bases left unmatched: 7. The CDR3 DNA is TGCGCCAGCAGCCAAGATAAAAGCGGGGGCCGCTCCTACGAGCAGTACTTC. It translates to CASSQDKSGGRSYEQYF.

This clonotype showed up many times. This chain uses TRBV19 with TRBJ1-2, with D hard to call. The CDR3 runs 15 residues. Germline V lookup: CDR1 LNHDA, CDR2 SQIVND (reference sequence). The germline V and J ends were trimmed by 1 base and 8 bases, with 17 bases remaining between them. The CDR3 DNA reads TGTGCCAGTAGTATAGTCACGGCCATCGCCAGGGGCTACACCTTC. Protein: CASSIVTAIARGYTF. Full variable domain (rest looked up from reference TRBV19 and TRBJ1-2): DGGITQSPKYLFRKEGQNVTLSCEQNLNHDAMYWYRQDPGQGLRLIYYSQIVNDFQKGDIAEGYSVSREKKESFPLTVTSAQKNPTAFYLCASSIVTAIARGYTFGSGTRLTVV.

This clonotype was recorded at least ten times. This sequence joins TRBV20-1 and TRBJ2-1; 7 bases map to TRBD2. The germline V gene encodes CDR1 DFQATT and CDR2 SNEGSKA (reference sequence). J was trimmed by 6 bases and V by 3 bases; bases with no gene match: 8. The CDR3 length is 14 residues. CDR3 amino acids: CSASPAGPGNEQFF. In DNA, the CDR3 is TGCAGTGCTAGTCCAGCGGGGCCTGGCAATGAGCAGTTCTTC.

With respect to this clonotype: A read error may explain this, as a much larger clone is one base away. The V gene is TRBV30, the J gene TRBJ2-1, with 8 nucleotides matching TRBD2. The V segment lost 5 bases and the J segment 7 bases; nucleotides outside the gene matches: 10. The CDR3 runs 14 residues. From germline, CDR1 is GTSNPN and CDR2 SVGIG (reference sequence). The CDR3 spells CAWCFSGGLNEQFF. CDR3 in DNA: TGTGCCTGGTGTTTCAGCGGGGGACTGAATGAGCAGTTCTTC.

In this sample, this clonotype turned up many times. The rearrangement joins TRBV5-4 to TRBJ2-5; D uncertain. V was pared by 0 bases and J by 5 bases, with 8 bases between. The germline V gene has CDR1 SGHNT and CDR2 YYREEE (reference sequence). This CDR3 has 13 amino acids. CDR3 in amino acids: CASSLEMTETQYF. The DNA of the CDR3 is TGTGCCAGCAGCTTGGAGATGACGGAGACCCAGTACTTC.

This chain links TRBV6-1 with TRBJ2-4, with D unclear. Germline CDR1 MNHNS, CDR2 SASEGT. V was clipped by 2 bases and J by 0 bases, with 14 bases between them. The CDR3 length is 17 residues. The CDR3, as DNA: TGTGCCAGCAGTGAACAGGCATCTTCCGTAGCCAAAAACATTCAGTACTTC. It translates to CASSEQASSVAKNIQYF.

This clonotype was detected many times. The J gene is TRBJ2-7, the V gene TRBV11-2; 7 bases fit TRBD1. The CDR3 covers 16 residues. The germline CDR1 and CDR2 sequences are SGHAT and FQNNGV. With V trimmed by 5 bases and J by 0 bases, 10 bases remained unmatched. As DNA, the CDR3 is TGTGCCAGCAGCGCCGGACAGGCCTTTAGCTCCTACGAGCAGTACTTC. Translating gives CASSAGQAFSSYEQYF. The full variable domain, completed using reference TRBV11-2 and TRBJ2-7, is EAGVAQSPRYKIIEKRQSVAFWCNPISGHATLYWYQQILGQGPKLLIQFQNNGVVDDSQLPKDRFSAERLKGVDSTLKIQPAKLEDSAVYLCASSAGQAFSSYEQYFGPGTRLTVT.

This clonotype was recorded many times. The CDR3 loop reads CASSHDPDVNNEQFF. Written as DNA, the CDR3 is TGTGCCAGCAGCCACGACCCGGACGTGAACAATGAGCAGTTCTTC. The V gene is TRBV7-6, the J gene TRBJ2-1; no clear D. CDR3 length: 15 amino acids. CDR1 is SGHVS, CDR2 FNYEAQ, per germline. Between the trimmed V and J ends, which lost 5 bases and 5 bases, there was a span of 16 bases.

This clonotype appeared many times. This chain links TRBV5-4 with TRBJ2-7, with D unresolved. The ends were cut back, 4 bases at V and 6 bases at J, with 11 bases in the middle. Germline CDR1 reads SGHNT; CDR2 reads YYREEE (reference sequence). This CDR3 is 12 amino acids long. In nucleotides, the CDR3 is TGTGCCAGCAGCACAGACTCGGGCGAGCAGTACTTC. Protein product: CASSTDSGEQYF.

In this sample, this clonotype turned up many times. The chain employs TRBV5-1 and TRBJ1-4, with D tentatively TRBD1 (6 bases). V shed 0 bases and J shed 7 bases, with 10 bases lying between them. Germline V CDR1 and CDR2: SGHRS, YFSETQ. The CDR3 totals 14 residues. CDR3 coding DNA: TGCGCCAGCAGCTTGGGGGGGGCCGGTGAAAAACTGTTTTTT. Residues: CASSLGGAGEKLFF. The whole variable domain, filled in from reference TRBV5-1 and TRBJ1-4, reads KAGVTQTPRYLIKTRGQQVTLSCSPISGHRSVSWYQQTPGQGLQFLFEYFSETQRNKGNFPGRFSGRQFSNSRSEMNVSTLELGDSALYLCASSLGGAGEKLFFGSGTQLSVL.

The sample holds many counts of this clonotype. This chain links TRBV5-1 with TRBJ1-2; tentatively, D is TRBD1 (6 bases). From germline, CDR1 is SGHRS and CDR2 YFSETQ. Trimming removed 0 bases at V and 7 bases at J, with 22 bases between. This CDR3 has 17 residues. CDR3 DNA sequence: TGCGCCAGCAGCTTGGGGCACCGGGACACCAAAGCTGGTGGCTACACCTTC. Protein: CASSLGHRDTKAGGYTF.

This clonotype occurred a few times. The chain joins TRBV28 to TRBJ2-7; the D gene is possibly TRBD1 (6 bases). Germline assignment: CDR1 MDHEN and CDR2 SYDVKM. Trimming left V 6 bases short and J 3 bases short, with 15 bases between. CDR3 length equals 14 residues. CDR3 region: CASSRDTDSYEQYF. DNA for the CDR3: TGTGCCAGCAGCCGAGATACGGACAGCTACGAGCAGTACTTC. The whole variable domain, filled in from reference TRBV28 and TRBJ2-7, reads DVKVTQSSRYLVKRTGEKVFLECVQDMDHENMFWYRQDPGLGLRLIYFSYDVKMKEKGDIPEGYSVSREKKERFSLILESASTNQTSMYLCASSRDTDSYEQYFGPGTRLTVT.

The table lists this clonotype with many counts. V usage is TRBV25-1 and J usage is TRBJ2-1, with D possibly TRBD1 on 6 matching bases. This CDR3 spans 16 amino acids. CDR1 and CDR2 from the germline V gene are MGHDK and SYGVNS. The V end lost 3 bases, the J end lost 1 base, and 13 bases lay between the germline ends. The CDR3 DNA reads TGTGCCAGCAGTGATAGTGGGGGCGCATCCTACAATGAGCAGTTCTTC. Translated, it gives CASSDSGGASYNEQFF.

This clonotype was counted a single time. The genes are TRBV6-2 or TRBV6-3 and TRBJ2-5, with a tentative D call TRBD2 (6 bases). The CDR3 is 15 amino acids. V gave up 6 bases and J gave up 1 base, with 15 bases separating them. Per the germline V gene, CDR1 is MNHEY and CDR2 is SVGEGT. The DNA for the CDR3 is TGTGCCAGCAGATCAAGCGGGCGGGGCCAAGAGACCCAGTACTTC. Residues: CASRSSGRGQETQYF.

This clonotype appeared a few times. This chain joins TRBV5-1 and TRBJ1-1; a weak D match, TRBD1 (5 bases). The CDR3 consists of 13 residues. Germline loops: CDR1 SGHRS, CDR2 YFSETQ. V was clipped by 3 bases and J by 7 bases, with 13 bases between them. CDR3 DNA sequence: TGCGCCAGCAGCTCAGACGCCCAGGGTGAAGCTTTCTTT. It encodes CASSSDAQGEAFF.

This chain uses TRBV19 with TRBJ2-7, with 14 bases aligning to TRBD2. The V gene end was trimmed by 4 bases and the J gene end by 2 bases; junction bases not matched to a gene: 4. This CDR3 is 16 amino acids long. CDR1 is LNHDA and CDR2 is SQIVND in the germline V gene (reference sequence). The CDR3 protein is CASSKGLAGAPYEQYF. The CDR3 nucleotides read TGTGCCAGTAGTAAGGGACTAGCGGGAGCACCCTACGAGCAGTACTTC.

A few counts support this clonotype. The chain uses TRBV6-2 or TRBV6-3 and TRBJ2-6, with D maybe TRBD1 (6 bases). The V end lost 7 bases, the J end lost 0 bases, and 16 bases lay between the germline ends. CDR1 MNHEY and CDR2 SVGEGT come from the germline V gene. CDR3 size: 17 residues. As DNA, the CDR3 is TGTGCCAGCAAGAAAACAGGGATTCCCTCTGGGGCCAACGTCCTGACTTTC. Amino acid sequence: CASKKTGIPSGANVLTF.

This clonotype came up many times. This chain uses TRBV7-9 with TRBJ1-2; the match to TRBD1 covers 7 bases. Germline V gene sequence: CDR1 SEHNR, CDR2 FQNEAQ (reference sequence). The CDR3 consists of 17 residues. Trimming cost V 4 bases and J 0 bases; bases outside gene matches: 11. Here the CDR3 reads CASSSLRPGGANYGYTF. In DNA, the CDR3 is TGTGCCAGCAGCTCGTTGAGGCCAGGGGGTGCTAACTATGGCTACACCTTC.

The V gene is TRBV7-9, the J gene TRBJ1-1; D remains ambiguous. V was cut by 7 bases and J by 4 bases, with 10 bases left in between. Germline V lookup: CDR1 SEHNR, CDR2 FQNEAQ (reference sequence). The length of the CDR3 is 12 residues. The CDR3 loop reads CASKAATTEAFF. The CDR3 nucleotides read TGTGCCAGCAAGGCAGCTACCACTGAAGCTTTCTTT.

This clonotype was found many times. The rearrangement links TRBV7-2 to TRBJ2-1, with 9 bases aligning to TRBD2. The V gene's germline CDR1 is SGHTA and CDR2 FQGNSA. Germline trimming cut 6 bases from V and 4 bases from J; bases unmatched to any gene: 7. The CDR3 is 15 residues long. CDR3 nucleotides: TGTGCCAGCAGTTTTGATAGCGGGAGTTACAATGAGCAGTTCTTC. Amino acid sequence: CASSFDSGSYNEQFF.

This clonotype turned up a few times. The genes are TRBV6-6 and TRBJ2-2; D gene ambiguous. Germline V gene sequence: CDR1 MNHNY, CDR2 SVGAGI (reference sequence). The V end lost 6 bases, the J end lost 0 bases, and 8 bases lay between the germline ends. This CDR3 contains 14 residues. The CDR3 reads CASRLPANTGELFF. CDR3 sequence (DNA): TGTGCCAGCAGACTTCCAGCGAACACCGGGGAGCTGTTTTTT.

Within the sample, this clonotype is medium-sized. V and J are TRBV10-3 and TRBJ2-3, with TRBD2 identical over 9 bases. Losses at the gene ends were 6 bases for V and 2 bases for J; bases not matched to a gene: 6. Germline-derived CDR1 and CDR2 are ENHRY and SYGVKD. The CDR3 sequence is 15 residues long. The CDR3 reads CAISPLAGATDTQYF. CDR3 bases: TGTGCCATCAGCCCCTTAGCGGGGGCCACAGATACGCAGTATTTT.

This clonotype was detected only a few times. The chain joins TRBV27 to TRBJ2-7; 9 nucleotides match TRBD1. J was trimmed by 4 bases and V by 5 bases; bases with no gene match: 6. Per germline, CDR1 MNHEY and CDR2 SMNVEV (reference sequence). There are 14 residues in the CDR3. CDR3 protein: CASSLKDRGYEQYF. The CDR3, as DNA: TGTGCCAGCAGTCTCAAGGACAGGGGTTACGAGCAGTACTTC.

This clonotype has a count of ten or more. The V gene is TRBV7-2, the J gene TRBJ2-5; D is unclear. V was clipped by 5 bases and J by 9 bases, with 22 bases between them. Germline CDR1 is SGHTA and CDR2 is FQGNSA. The CDR3 sequence is 15 residues long. The CDR3 DNA reads TGTGCCAGCAGCCTCGGACCCTCGACCTTCGTGGCCCAGTACTTC. Translated, it gives CASSLGPSTFVAQYF.

This chain links TRBV7-9 with TRBJ2-7; possibly TRBD1 for D (6 bases). This CDR3 spans 14 amino acids. Germline values: CDR1 SEHNR, CDR2 FQNEAQ (reference sequence). V lost 5 bases and J 6 bases, leaving 17 bases between the germline ends. The CDR3: CASSAGTISSEQYF. The CDR3, as DNA: TGTGCCAGCAGCGCCGGGACAATCTCCAGCGAGCAGTACTTC. Drawing the rest from reference TRBV7-9 and TRBJ2-7, the complete variable domain is DTGVSQNPRHKITKRGQNVTFRCDPISEHNRLYWYRQTLGQGPEFLTYFQNEAQLEKSRLLSDRFSAERPKGSFSTLEIQRTEQGDSAMYLCASSAGTISSEQYFGPGTRLTVT.